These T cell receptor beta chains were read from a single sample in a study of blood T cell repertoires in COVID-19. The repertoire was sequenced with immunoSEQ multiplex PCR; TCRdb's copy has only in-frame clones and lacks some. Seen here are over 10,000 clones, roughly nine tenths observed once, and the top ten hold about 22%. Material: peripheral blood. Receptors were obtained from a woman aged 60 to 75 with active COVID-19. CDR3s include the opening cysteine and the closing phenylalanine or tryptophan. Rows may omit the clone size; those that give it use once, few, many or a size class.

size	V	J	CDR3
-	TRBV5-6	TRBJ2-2	CASSFGQVGVELFF
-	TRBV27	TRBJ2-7	CASSLAGGGYEQYF
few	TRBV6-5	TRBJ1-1	CASSYSGGAPETFF
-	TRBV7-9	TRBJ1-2	CASSSGTGYHYGYTF
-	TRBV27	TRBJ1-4	CASSQGTGRMREKLFF
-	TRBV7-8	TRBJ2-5	CASRAAGGGPQETQYF
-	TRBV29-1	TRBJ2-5	CSVNGLAGETQYF
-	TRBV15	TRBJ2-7	CATSLGQGEYEQYF
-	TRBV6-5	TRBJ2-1	CASSSSVGGGNEQFF
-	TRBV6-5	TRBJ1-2	CASRRQENYGYTF
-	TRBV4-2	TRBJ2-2	CASSLPPYPGGGFTGELFF
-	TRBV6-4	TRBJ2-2	CASSDVPSSGNTGELFF
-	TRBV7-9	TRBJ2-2	CASSLHSSNTGELFF
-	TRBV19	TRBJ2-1	CASSFLAGGGNEQFF
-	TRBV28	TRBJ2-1	CASSLIGLAGGNEQFF
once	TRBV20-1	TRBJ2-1	CSASSRIDYNEQFF